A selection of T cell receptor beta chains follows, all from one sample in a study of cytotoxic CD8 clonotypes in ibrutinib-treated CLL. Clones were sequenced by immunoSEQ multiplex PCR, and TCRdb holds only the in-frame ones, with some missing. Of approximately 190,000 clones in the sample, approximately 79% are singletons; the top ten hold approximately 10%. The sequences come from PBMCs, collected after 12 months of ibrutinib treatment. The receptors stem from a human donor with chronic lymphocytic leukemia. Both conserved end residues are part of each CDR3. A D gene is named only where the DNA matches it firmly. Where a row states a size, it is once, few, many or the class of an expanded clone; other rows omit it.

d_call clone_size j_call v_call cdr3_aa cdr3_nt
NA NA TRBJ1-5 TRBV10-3 CAIRDSNNQPQHF TGTGCCATACGAGACAGCAACAATCAGCCCCAGCATTTT
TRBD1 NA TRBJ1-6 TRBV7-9 CASSAPGQGPAPLHF TGTGCCAGCAGCGCCCCGGGACAGGGGCCGGCACCCCTCCACTTT
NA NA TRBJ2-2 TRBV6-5 CASSYRGRNTGELFF TGTGCCAGCAGTTATCGGGGGCGTAACACCGGGGAGCTGTTTTTT
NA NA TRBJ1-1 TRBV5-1 CASSLLGALNTEAFF TGCGCCAGCAGCTTGCTCGGGGCTTTGAACACTGAAGCTTTCTTT
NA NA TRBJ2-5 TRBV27 CASSFVGETQYF TGTGCCAGCAGTTTCGTGGGGGAGACCCAGTACTTC
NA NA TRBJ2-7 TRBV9 CASSPRLVTTYEQYF TGTGCCAGCAGCCCTCGACTAGTGACAACCTACGAGCAGTACTTC
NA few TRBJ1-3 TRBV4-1 CASSQEGWSSGNTIYF TGCGCCAGCAGCCAAGAAGGATGGAGCTCTGGAAACACCATATATTTT
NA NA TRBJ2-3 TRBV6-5 CASRREATQYF TGTGCCAGCAGGAGAGAGGCTACGCAGTATTTT
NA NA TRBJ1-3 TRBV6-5 CASSYSVKGNTIYF TGTGCCAGCAGTTACTCGGTTAAGGGAAACACCATATATTTT
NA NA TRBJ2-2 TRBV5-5 CASSKQLENTGELFF TGTGCCAGCAGCAAACAGCTAGAGAACACCGGGGAGCTGTTTTTT
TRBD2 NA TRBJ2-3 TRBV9 CASSLGLAGDTQYF TGTGCCAGCAGCCTGGGACTAGCGGGAGATACGCAGTATTTT
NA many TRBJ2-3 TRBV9 CASSPRRDPTDTQYF TGTGCCAGCAGCCCCCGAAGAGACCCCACAGATACGCAGTATTTT
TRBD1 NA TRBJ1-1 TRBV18 CASSRGQGGADTEAFF TGTGCCAGCTCACGGGGACAGGGGGGCGCGGACACTGAAGCTTTCTTT
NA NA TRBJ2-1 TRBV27 CASRLGGRVSSYNEQFF TGTGCCAGCAGACTGGGGGGACGGGTTAGCTCCTACAATGAGCAGTTCTTC
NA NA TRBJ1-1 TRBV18 CASSGDENTEAFF TGTGCCAGCTCAGGAGACGAGAACACTGAAGCTTTCTTT
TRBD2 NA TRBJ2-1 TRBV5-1 CASSLAGGTYNEQFF TGCGCCAGCAGCTTGGCGGGAGGAACCTACAATGAGCAGTTCTTC
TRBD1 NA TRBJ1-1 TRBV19 CASSTGGAEVRKAFF TGTGCCAGTTCCACAGGGGGCGCGGAGGTACGAAAAGCTTTCTTT
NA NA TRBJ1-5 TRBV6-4 CASSDGRGGAGSNQPQHF TGTGCCAGCAGTGACGGCAGGGGAGGAGCGGGTAGCAATCAGCCCCAGCATTTT